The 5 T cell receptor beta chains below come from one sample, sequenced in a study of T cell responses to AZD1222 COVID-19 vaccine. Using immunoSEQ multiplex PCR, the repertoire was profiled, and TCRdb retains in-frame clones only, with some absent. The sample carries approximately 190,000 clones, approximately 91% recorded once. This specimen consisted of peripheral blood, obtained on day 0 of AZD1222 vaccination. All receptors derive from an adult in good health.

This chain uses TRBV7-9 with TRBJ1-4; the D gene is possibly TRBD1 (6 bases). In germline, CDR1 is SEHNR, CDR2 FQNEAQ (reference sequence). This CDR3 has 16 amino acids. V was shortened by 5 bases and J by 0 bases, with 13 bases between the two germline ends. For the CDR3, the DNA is TGTGCCAGCAGCCGCCGGGACACTCCAACTAATGAAAAACTGTTTTTT. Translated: CASSRRDTPTNEKLFF. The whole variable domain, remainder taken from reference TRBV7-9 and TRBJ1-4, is DTGVSQNPRHKITKRGQNVTFRCDPISEHNRLYWYRQTLGQGPEFLTYFQNEAQLEKSRLLSDRFSAERPKGSFSTLEIQRTEQGDSAMYLCASSRRDTPTNEKLFFGSGTQLSVL.

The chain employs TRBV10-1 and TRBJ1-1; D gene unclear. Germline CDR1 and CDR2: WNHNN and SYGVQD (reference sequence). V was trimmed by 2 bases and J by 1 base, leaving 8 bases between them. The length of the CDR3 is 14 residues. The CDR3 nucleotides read TGCGCCAGCAGTGAGGCACTGCCGAACACTGAAGCTTTCTTT. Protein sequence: CASSEALPNTEAFF.

The CDR3 protein is CASREGQGSDGELFF. The CDR3 DNA reads as TGCGCCAGCAGGGAGGGACAGGGCTCGGACGGGGAGCTGTTTTTT. V and J are TRBV10-1 and TRBJ2-2, with 9 bases that match TRBD1. This CDR3 spans 15 amino acids. Trimming took 6 bases from V and 7 from J; bases not matched to a gene: 9. Germline assignment: CDR1 WNHNN and CDR2 SYGVQD (reference sequence).

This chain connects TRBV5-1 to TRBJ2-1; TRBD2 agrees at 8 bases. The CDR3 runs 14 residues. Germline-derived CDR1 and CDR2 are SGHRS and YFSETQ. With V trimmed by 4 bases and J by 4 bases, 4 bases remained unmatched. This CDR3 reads CASSREGNYNEQFF. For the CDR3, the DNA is TGCGCCAGCAGCCGGGAGGGGAATTACAATGAGCAGTTCTTC.

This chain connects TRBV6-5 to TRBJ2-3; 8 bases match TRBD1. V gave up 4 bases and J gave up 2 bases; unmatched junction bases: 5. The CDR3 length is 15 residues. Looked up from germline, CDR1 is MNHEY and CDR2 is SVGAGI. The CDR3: CASSSQGAATDTQYF. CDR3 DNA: TGTGCCAGCAGTTCCCAGGGGGCGGCCACAGATACGCAGTATTTT.